The clone carrying this T cell receptor beta chain was observed a handful of times. This sample is drawn from a study of cytomegalovirus exposure and HLA in healthy donors. Study summary: Tens of millions of unique TCRs from HLA-typed donors were held in an early data release.

The PCR employed 60 Vbeta primers together with 13 Jbeta primers. Libraries were prepared by immunoSEQ multiplex PCR; TCRdb keeps only in-frame clonotypes and omits some of them. The sample has nearly 110,000 clones; more than 60% are singletons. The sample consisted of PBMCs. This receptor was taken from a middle-aged man in good health and CMV-seronegative.

The DNA for the CDR3 is TGTGCCAGCAGCCCATTAACGGGGGATCTCTACAATGAGCAGTTCTTC. It yields the protein CASSPLTGDLYNEQFF. The chain combines TRBV7-2 with TRBJ2-1; D is possibly TRBD2 (6 bases). Germline CDR1 and CDR2: SGHTA and FQGNSA. This CDR3 has 16 amino acids. The V gene lost 5 bases and the J gene lost 3 bases, with 17 bases spanning the gap.